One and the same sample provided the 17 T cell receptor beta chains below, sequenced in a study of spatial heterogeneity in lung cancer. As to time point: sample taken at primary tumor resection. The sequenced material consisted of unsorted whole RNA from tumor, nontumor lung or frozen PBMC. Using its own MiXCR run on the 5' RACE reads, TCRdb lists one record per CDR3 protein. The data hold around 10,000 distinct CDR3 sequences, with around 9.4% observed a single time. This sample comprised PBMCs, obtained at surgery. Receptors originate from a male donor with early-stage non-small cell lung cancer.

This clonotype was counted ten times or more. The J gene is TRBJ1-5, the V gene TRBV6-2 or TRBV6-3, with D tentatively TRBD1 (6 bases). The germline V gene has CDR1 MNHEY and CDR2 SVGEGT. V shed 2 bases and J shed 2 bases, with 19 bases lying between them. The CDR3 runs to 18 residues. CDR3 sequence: CASSYEAGQDVGNQPQHF. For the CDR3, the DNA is TGTGCCAGCAGTTACGAAGCGGGACAAGACGTTGGCAATCAGCCCCAGCATTTT.

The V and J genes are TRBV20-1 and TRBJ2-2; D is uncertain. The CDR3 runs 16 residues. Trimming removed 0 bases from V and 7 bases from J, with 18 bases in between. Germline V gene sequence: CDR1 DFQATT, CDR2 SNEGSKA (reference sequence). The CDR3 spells CSARDAGTSMDGELFF. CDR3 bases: TGCAGTGCTAGAGATGCAGGAACCTCCATGGACGGGGAGCTGTTTTTT.

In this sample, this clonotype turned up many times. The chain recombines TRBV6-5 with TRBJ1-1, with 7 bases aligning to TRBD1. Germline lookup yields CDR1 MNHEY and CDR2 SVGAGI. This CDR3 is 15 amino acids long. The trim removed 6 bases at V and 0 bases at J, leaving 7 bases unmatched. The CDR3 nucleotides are TGTGCCAGCAGCCGACAGGGAACCTTGAACACTGAAGCTTTCTTT. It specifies CASSRQGTLNTEAFF.

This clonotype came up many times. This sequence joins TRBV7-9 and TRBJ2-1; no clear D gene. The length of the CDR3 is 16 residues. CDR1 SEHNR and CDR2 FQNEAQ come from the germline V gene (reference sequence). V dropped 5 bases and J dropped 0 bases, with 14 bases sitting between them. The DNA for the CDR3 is TGTGCCAGCAGCCCCGGGTGGGGTGGCTCCTACAATGAGCAGTTCTTC. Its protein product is CASSPGWGGSYNEQFF.

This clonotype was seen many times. The CDR3 reads CASSYEWRGGPQTQYF. The CDR3 DNA follows: TGTGCCAGCAGTTACGAGTGGCGGGGGGGCCCTCAGACCCAGTACTTC. The V gene is TRBV6-5, the J gene TRBJ2-5; 9 nucleotides match TRBD2. V shed 2 bases and J 6 bases; nucleotides not matched to a gene: 10. The CDR3 has 16 residues. Germline V CDR1 and CDR2: MNHEY, SVGAGI.

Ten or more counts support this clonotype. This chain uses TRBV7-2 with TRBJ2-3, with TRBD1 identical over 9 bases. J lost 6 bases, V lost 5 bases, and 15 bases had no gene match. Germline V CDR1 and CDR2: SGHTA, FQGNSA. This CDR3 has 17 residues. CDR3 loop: CASSKTGTGSSSDTQYF. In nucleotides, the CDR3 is TGTGCCAGCAGCAAAACCGGGACAGGGTCCTCTTCCGATACGCAGTATTTT. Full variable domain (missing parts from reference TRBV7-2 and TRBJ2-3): GAGVSQSPSNKVTEKGKDVELRCDPISGHTALYWYRQSLGQGLEFLIYFQGNSAPDKSGLPSDRFSAERTGGSVSTLTIQRTQQEDSAVYLCASSKTGTGSSSDTQYFGPGTRLTVL.

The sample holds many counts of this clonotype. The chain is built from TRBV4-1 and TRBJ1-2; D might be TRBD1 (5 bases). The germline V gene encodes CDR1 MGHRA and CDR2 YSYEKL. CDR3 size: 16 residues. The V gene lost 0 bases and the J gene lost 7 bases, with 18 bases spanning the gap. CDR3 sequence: CASSQEGHGGLAGYTF. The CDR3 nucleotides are TGCGCCAGCAGCCAAGAAGGCCACGGGGGGTTAGCTGGCTACACCTTC.

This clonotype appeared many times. The chain's CDR3 is CASNRDIQYF. The CDR3, as DNA: TGTGCCAGCAACAGGGACATTCAGTACTTC. The chain recombines TRBV21-1 with TRBJ2-4. TRBV21-1 represents a pseudogene. This CDR3 is built from 10 residues.

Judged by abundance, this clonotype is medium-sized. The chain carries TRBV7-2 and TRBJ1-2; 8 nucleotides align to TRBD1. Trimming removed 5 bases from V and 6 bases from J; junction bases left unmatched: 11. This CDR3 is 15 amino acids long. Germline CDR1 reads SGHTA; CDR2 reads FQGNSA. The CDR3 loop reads CASSRTGGKRDGYTF. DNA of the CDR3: TGTGCCAGCAGCCGAACAGGGGGTAAAAGGGATGGCTACACCTTC.

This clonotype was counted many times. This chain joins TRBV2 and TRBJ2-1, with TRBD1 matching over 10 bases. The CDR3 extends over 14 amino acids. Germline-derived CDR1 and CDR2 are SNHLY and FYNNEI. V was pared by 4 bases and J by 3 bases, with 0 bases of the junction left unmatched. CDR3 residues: CASSGTGGYNEQFF. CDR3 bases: TGTGCCAGCAGTGGGACAGGGGGCTACAATGAGCAGTTCTTC.

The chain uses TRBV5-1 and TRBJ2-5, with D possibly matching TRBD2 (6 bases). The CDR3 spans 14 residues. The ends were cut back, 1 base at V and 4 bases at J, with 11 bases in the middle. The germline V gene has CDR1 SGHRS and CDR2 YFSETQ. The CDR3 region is CASSLWTNGETQYF. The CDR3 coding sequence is TGCGCCAGCAGCTTGTGGACTAACGGAGAGACCCAGTACTTC.

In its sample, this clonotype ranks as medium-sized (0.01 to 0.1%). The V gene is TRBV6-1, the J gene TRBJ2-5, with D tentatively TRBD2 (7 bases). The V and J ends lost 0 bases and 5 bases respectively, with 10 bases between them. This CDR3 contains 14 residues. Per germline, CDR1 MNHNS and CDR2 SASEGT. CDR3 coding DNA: TGTGCCAGCAGTGAAGCGGGGGGGCCTGAGACCCAGTACTTC. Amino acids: CASSEAGGPETQYF.

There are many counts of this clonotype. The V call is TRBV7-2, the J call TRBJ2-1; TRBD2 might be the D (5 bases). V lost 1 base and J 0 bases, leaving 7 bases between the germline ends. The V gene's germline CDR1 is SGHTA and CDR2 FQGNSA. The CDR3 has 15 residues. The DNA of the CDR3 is TGTGCCAGCAGCTTAGAAGGGAGCTCCTACAATGAGCAGTTCTTC. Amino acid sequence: CASSLEGSSYNEQFF.

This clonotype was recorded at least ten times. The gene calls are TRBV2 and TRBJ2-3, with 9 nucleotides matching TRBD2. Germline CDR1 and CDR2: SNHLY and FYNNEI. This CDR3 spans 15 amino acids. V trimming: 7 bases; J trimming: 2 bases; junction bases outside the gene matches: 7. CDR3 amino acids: CASILLAGNTDTQYF. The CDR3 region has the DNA TGTGCCAGCATCCTCCTAGCGGGGAACACAGATACGCAGTATTTT.

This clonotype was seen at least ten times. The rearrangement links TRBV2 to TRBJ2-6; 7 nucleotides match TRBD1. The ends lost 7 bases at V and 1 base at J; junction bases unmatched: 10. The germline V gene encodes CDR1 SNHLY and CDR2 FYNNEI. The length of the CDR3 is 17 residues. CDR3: CASTSTGRPSGANVLTF. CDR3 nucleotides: TGTGCCAGCACCTCGACAGGGCGGCCATCTGGGGCCAACGTCCTGACTTTC.

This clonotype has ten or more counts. CDR3 sequence reads: CASSLMGGQPQHF. DNA for the CDR3: TGCGCCAGCAGCTTGATGGGCGGTCAGCCCCAGCATTTT. This chain connects TRBV5-1 to TRBJ1-5; D gene uncertain. V was clipped by 1 base and J by 6 bases, with 8 bases between them. CDR3 length equals 13 residues. CDR1 SGHRS and CDR2 YFSETQ come from the germline V gene.

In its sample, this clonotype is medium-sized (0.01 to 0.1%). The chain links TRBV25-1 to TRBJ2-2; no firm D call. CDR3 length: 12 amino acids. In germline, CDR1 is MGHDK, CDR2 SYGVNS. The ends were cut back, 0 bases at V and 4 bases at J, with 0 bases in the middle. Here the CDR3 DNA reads TGTGCCAGCAGTGAATACACCGGGGAGCTGTTTTTT. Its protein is CASSEYTGELFF.